These 27 T cell receptor beta chains came from one sample sequenced in a study of shared clonotypes between healthy human individuals. Data came from immunoSEQ multiplex PCR; TCRdb stores just in-frame clones and leaves some out. The data show millions of clones, about 92% seen once. Sequencing was carried out using naive CD4+ T cells sorted from blood. Indicated subset: CD45RA+ positively selected. The origin of the receptors is a man between 18 and 35 years old in good health.

This clone has just one count. This chain uses TRBV9 with TRBJ2-5, with D possibly being TRBD2 (6 bases). Trimming removed 6 bases from V and 2 bases from J, with 14 bases in between. There are 14 residues in the CDR3. Germline lookup yields CDR1 SGDLS and CDR2 YYNGEE. CDR3 coding DNA: TGTGCCAGCACCCCGCGGGGCGTACAAGAGACCCAGTACTTC. Its translation: CASTPRGVQETQYF.

This clone was detected once. It is unclear where the CDR3 begins or ends on the DNA, so no DNA is shown, and the CDR3 is as TCRdb lists it. This sequence joins TRBV28 and TRBJ2-7; the tabulated D call, TRBD2, remains unverified against the DNA. The CDR3 is made up of 17 amino acids, end residues included. Per germline, CDR1 MDHEN and CDR2 SYDVKM. The CDR3 here is CASSSSGTSGGVYEQYF.

The chain couples TRBV6-1 to TRBJ1-2; D not certain. V shed 3 bases and J shed 4 bases, with 15 bases lying between them. Germline V lookup: CDR1 MNHNS, CDR2 SASEGT. There are 15 residues in the CDR3. The chain's CDR3 is CASSDVWTEFYGYTF. CDR3 DNA: TGTGCCAGCAGTGATGTCTGGACGGAGTTCTATGGCTACACCTTC.

The chain is built from TRBV7-3 and TRBJ2-2; D is uncertain. V was shortened by 3 bases and J by 0 bases, with 5 bases between the two germline ends. The CDR3 runs to 14 residues. The germline gives CDR1 SGHTA, CDR2 FQGTGA. CDR3 sequence (DNA): TGTGCCAGCAGCTTTACAGCGAACACCGGGGAGCTGTTTTTT. It yields the protein CASSFTANTGELFF.

CDR3 coding DNA: TGTGCCAGCACAGGGGAGACTTGGCTTGGCGAGCAGTACTTC. This codes for CASTGETWLGEQYF. The rearrangement links TRBV28 to TRBJ2-7, with D perhaps TRBD1 (6 bases). Trimming left V 7 bases short and J 6 bases short, with 19 bases between. The CDR3 extends over 14 amino acids. CDR1 is MDHEN, CDR2 SYDVKM, per germline.

The chain has TRBV6-6 and TRBJ1-3, with D possibly being TRBD1 (5 bases). V gave up 6 bases and J gave up 0 bases, with 15 bases separating them. Germline V gives CDR1 MNHNY, CDR2 SVGAGI (reference sequence). CDR3 size: 16 residues. This CDR3 reads CASSQTQGSSGNTIYF. The CDR3 DNA reads TGTGCCAGCAGCCAGACCCAGGGAAGCTCTGGAAACACCATATATTTT.

The table lists this clone with a count of one. The chain is built from TRBV18 and TRBJ1-2; 12 nucleotides agree with TRBD1. CDR3 length equals 15 residues. Germline V CDR1 and CDR2: KGHSH, LQKENI. J was trimmed by 8 bases and V by 2 bases; bases with no gene match: 6. CDR3 sequence: CASSPTGTGGDGYTF. The CDR3 coding sequence is TGTGCCAGCTCACCAACCGGGACAGGGGGCGACGGCTACACCTTC.

The V and J genes are TRBV5-4 and TRBJ2-7; TRBD2 matches 11 bases. The ends lost 4 bases at V and 3 bases at J; junction bases unmatched: 6. Germline assignment: CDR1 SGHNT and CDR2 YYREEE (reference sequence). The CDR3 contains 15 residues. CDR3 region: CASSPSSGRNYEQYF. CDR3 DNA: TGTGCCAGCAGCCCCTCTAGCGGGAGGAACTACGAGCAGTACTTC.

On this clone: Different DNA sequences within this sample yield the same CDR3. The chain combines TRBV7-2 with TRBJ2-5; D call uncertain. The CDR3 has 12 residues. The germline V and J ends were trimmed by 1 base and 11 bases, with 11 bases remaining between them. Germline V gene data show CDR1 as SGHTA and CDR2 as FQGNSA. CDR3 sequence (DNA): TGTGCCAGCAGCTTAGATGGGTTTGAGCAGTACTTC. Translating gives CASSLDGFEQYF.

V is TRBV2 and J is TRBJ1-2; D gene ambiguous. Germline CDR1 and CDR2: SNHLY and FYNNEI. The CDR3 is 13 residues long. V was trimmed by 7 bases and J by 4 bases, leaving 13 bases between them. CDR3 protein: CASTESFSYGYTF. The CDR3 DNA reads TGTGCCAGCACCGAGTCCTTTAGCTATGGCTACACCTTC.

The chain has TRBV19 and TRBJ2-1; no firm D call. The germline CDR1 and CDR2 sequences are LNHDA and SQIVND (reference sequence). The CDR3 totals 15 residues. The V and J ends lost 1 base and 0 bases respectively, with 7 bases between them. The CDR3 is CASSIVYLSYNEQFF. As DNA, the CDR3 is TGTGCCAGTAGTATAGTATACCTCTCCTACAATGAGCAGTTCTTC.

V gene TRBV30 combines with J gene TRBJ2-1; D is perhaps TRBD1 (5 bases). The V gene's germline CDR1 is GTSNPN and CDR2 SVGIG (reference sequence). The CDR3 runs to 15 residues. Trimming took off 0 bases at V and 7 bases at J, with 16 bases between the two ends. CDR3 protein: CAWSVPRAGKNEQFF. CDR3 nucleotides: TGTGCCTGGAGTGTACCCAGGGCTGGGAAGAATGAGCAGTTCTTC.

The V gene is TRBV6-5, the J gene TRBJ2-2, with TRBD1 matching over 11 bases. The CDR3 contains 14 residues. V lost 6 bases to trimming and J lost 7 bases; unmatched junction nucleotides: 4. CDR1 MNHEY and CDR2 SVGAGI come from the germline V gene. The CDR3 here is CASSGQGASGELFF. DNA of the CDR3: TGTGCCAGCAGCGGACAGGGGGCGAGCGGGGAGCTGTTTTTT.

The chain recombines TRBV18 with TRBJ2-7, with a tentative D call TRBD2 (5 bases). The CDR3 has 14 residues. The germline CDR1 and CDR2 sequences are KGHSH and LQKENI. V lost 2 bases, J lost 3 bases, and 11 bases lay in between. The CDR3 DNA reads as TGTGCCAGCTCACCAACGGAGGCTTTCTACGAGCAGTACTTC. It encodes CASSPTEAFYEQYF.

The chain has TRBV15 and TRBJ2-3; D not resolved. Trimming removed 1 base at V and 6 bases at J, with 17 bases between. The germline V gene encodes CDR1 LNHNV and CDR2 YYDKDF (reference sequence). CDR3 length: 16 amino acids. Here the CDR3 reads CATSRVSLNSGDTQYF. CDR3 DNA: TGTGCCACCAGCAGAGTTAGTCTAAACTCCGGGGATACGCAGTATTTT.

The chain carries TRBV19 and TRBJ2-7; TRBD2 matches 7 bases. The V gene's germline CDR1 is LNHDA and CDR2 SQIVND (reference sequence). V was pared by 5 bases and J by 5 bases, with 6 bases of the junction left unmatched. The CDR3 has 13 residues. As DNA, the CDR3 is TGTGCCAGTAGTTCGAGGGACTATAACGAGCAGTACTTC. Amino acids: CASSSRDYNEQYF.

V gene TRBV29-1 combines with J gene TRBJ2-5, with 9 bases matching TRBD2. The CDR3 is 16 residues long. The germline V gene encodes CDR1 SQVTM and CDR2 ANQGSEA. Losses at the gene ends were 8 bases for V and 1 base for J; bases not matched to a gene: 14. The CDR3, as DNA: TGCAGCTGCTACCCTCGGCTAGCGGGATTCCAAGAGACCCAGTACTTC. Protein: CSCYPRLAGFQETQYF.

V is TRBV19 and J is TRBJ1-3; possible D gene TRBD1, 6 bases. V dropped 9 bases and J dropped 6 bases, with 9 bases sitting between them. This CDR3 is 11 amino acids long. Germline V gene lookup returns CDR1 LNHDA and CDR2 SQIVND (reference sequence). CDR3 sequence: CASRQENTIYF. Here the CDR3 DNA reads TGTGCCAGCCGACAGGAAAACACCATATATTTT.

The gene calls are TRBV5-1 and TRBJ1-5; D is possibly TRBD1 (6 bases). From germline, CDR1 is SGHRS and CDR2 YFSETQ. The length of the CDR3 is 14 residues. V was clipped by 0 bases and J by 3 bases, with 7 bases between them. Here the CDR3 reads CASSLGGANQPQHF. As DNA, the CDR3 is TGCGCCAGCAGCTTGGGGGGGGCCAATCAGCCCCAGCATTTT.

The chain has TRBV2 and TRBJ2-3, with 11 bases matching TRBD2. Trimming at V came to 7 bases and at J to 3 bases, leaving 3 bases not matched to a gene. Germline V gives CDR1 SNHLY, CDR2 FYNNEI. This CDR3 is 14 amino acids long. The CDR3 DNA sequence: TGTGCCAGCAATAGCGGGGGGGCAACAGATACGCAGTATTTT. It codes for CASNSGGATDTQYF.

The chain carries TRBV18 and TRBJ1-1; 9 positions agree with TRBD1. The germline gives CDR1 KGHSH, CDR2 LQKENI. With 4 bases clipped from V and 6 bases from J, the junction kept 3 bases outside the gene matches. The CDR3 sequence is 13 residues long. The CDR3 is CASSRDREAEAFF. The CDR3, as DNA: TGTGCCAGCTCACGGGACAGGGAGGCTGAAGCTTTCTTT.

The rearrangement joins TRBV5-5 to TRBJ1-2, with no clear D. Between the trimmed V and J ends, which lost 4 bases and 7 bases, there was a span of 17 bases. The CDR3 sequence is 14 residues long. Germline V gene data show CDR1 as SGHKS and CDR2 as YYEKEE (reference sequence). CDR3 sequence (DNA): TGTGCCAGCAGCCCTGATCTGTCGGGAATTGGCTACACCTTC. The encoded protein is CASSPDLSGIGYTF.

The chain employs TRBV19 and TRBJ2-7, with 9 positions matching TRBD2. V lost 8 bases to trimming and J lost 7 bases; unmatched junction nucleotides: 21. CDR1 LNHDA and CDR2 SQIVND come from the germline V gene (reference sequence). The CDR3 extends over 17 amino acids. The CDR3 spells CASAPQSQTSGAKEQYF. CDR3 bases: TGTGCCAGTGCTCCTCAATCTCAGACTAGCGGTGCCAAGGAGCAGTACTTC.

The chain links TRBV4-1 to TRBJ2-1, with 7 bases fitting TRBD2. Trimming took 4 bases from V and 7 from J; bases not matched to a gene: 28. The CDR3 spans 21 residues. Germline V gene sequence: CDR1 MGHRA, CDR2 YSYEKL. For the CDR3, the DNA is TGCGCCAGCAGCCCAGATCTTTTTTCGGTGGGAGGGCCTGGCGTGGTAAATGAGCAGTTCTTC. Amino acid sequence: CASSPDLFSVGGPGVVNEQFF.

J is TRBJ2-3 and V is TRBV4-1; D ambiguous. The germline V gene encodes CDR1 MGHRA and CDR2 YSYEKL. Trimming took 2 bases from V and 1 from J, leaving 4 bases between them. This CDR3 contains 13 residues. The CDR3 reads CASSQSGTDTQYF. DNA of the CDR3: TGCGCCAGCAGCCAATCGGGCACAGATACGCAGTATTTT.

This clone was detected a few times. V usage is TRBV5-1 and J usage is TRBJ1-1, with D hard to call. Germline CDR1 and CDR2: SGHRS and YFSETQ. V was trimmed by 5 bases and J by 2 bases, leaving 13 bases between them. This CDR3 spans 14 amino acids. The CDR3 region is CASSPGPENTEAFF. CDR3 nucleotides: TGCGCCAGCAGTCCCGGGCCGGAAAACACTGAAGCTTTCTTT.

The DNA of the CDR3 is TGCAGCGTTGAAAGGTACAAGCCAGATACGCAGTATTTT. Its translation: CSVERYKPDTQYF. The rearrangement uses TRBV29-1 and TRBJ2-3; D gene uncertain. Germline V gene lookup returns CDR1 SQVTM and CDR2 ANQGSEA. Trimming pared 2 bases from V and 4 bases from J, leaving 10 bases between. The CDR3 has 13 residues.